The entry that follows covers one T cell receptor (beta chain) sequence. Its antigen is undetermined. TCRdb's table, derived via immunoSEQ multiplex PCR, lists solely in-frame clones and lacks some. This table has over a million clones, around 74% appearing once. The record originates from a study of shared clonotypes between healthy human individuals. On the study more broadly: A couple of female and a few male donors aged 18 to 49 were enrolled.

Study-wide points: Relative to clonotypes present in all four donors, those not shared had lower generation probabilities.

This CDR3 contains 16 residues. Germline V gene sequence: CDR1 MNHEY, CDR2 SMNVEV (reference sequence). V was clipped by 6 bases and J by 2 bases, with 19 bases between them. The chain carries TRBV27 and TRBJ1-2; D is perhaps TRBD1 (6 bases). The sequence derives from a man younger than 35 in good health. What was sequenced was memory CD4+ T cells sorted from blood. Subset of the sample: CD45RA-negative fraction. The CDR3, as DNA: TGTGCCAGCAGACCCCCCCTGCGTGACAGGAACTATGGCTACACCTTC. It yields the protein CASRPPLRDRNYGYTF.